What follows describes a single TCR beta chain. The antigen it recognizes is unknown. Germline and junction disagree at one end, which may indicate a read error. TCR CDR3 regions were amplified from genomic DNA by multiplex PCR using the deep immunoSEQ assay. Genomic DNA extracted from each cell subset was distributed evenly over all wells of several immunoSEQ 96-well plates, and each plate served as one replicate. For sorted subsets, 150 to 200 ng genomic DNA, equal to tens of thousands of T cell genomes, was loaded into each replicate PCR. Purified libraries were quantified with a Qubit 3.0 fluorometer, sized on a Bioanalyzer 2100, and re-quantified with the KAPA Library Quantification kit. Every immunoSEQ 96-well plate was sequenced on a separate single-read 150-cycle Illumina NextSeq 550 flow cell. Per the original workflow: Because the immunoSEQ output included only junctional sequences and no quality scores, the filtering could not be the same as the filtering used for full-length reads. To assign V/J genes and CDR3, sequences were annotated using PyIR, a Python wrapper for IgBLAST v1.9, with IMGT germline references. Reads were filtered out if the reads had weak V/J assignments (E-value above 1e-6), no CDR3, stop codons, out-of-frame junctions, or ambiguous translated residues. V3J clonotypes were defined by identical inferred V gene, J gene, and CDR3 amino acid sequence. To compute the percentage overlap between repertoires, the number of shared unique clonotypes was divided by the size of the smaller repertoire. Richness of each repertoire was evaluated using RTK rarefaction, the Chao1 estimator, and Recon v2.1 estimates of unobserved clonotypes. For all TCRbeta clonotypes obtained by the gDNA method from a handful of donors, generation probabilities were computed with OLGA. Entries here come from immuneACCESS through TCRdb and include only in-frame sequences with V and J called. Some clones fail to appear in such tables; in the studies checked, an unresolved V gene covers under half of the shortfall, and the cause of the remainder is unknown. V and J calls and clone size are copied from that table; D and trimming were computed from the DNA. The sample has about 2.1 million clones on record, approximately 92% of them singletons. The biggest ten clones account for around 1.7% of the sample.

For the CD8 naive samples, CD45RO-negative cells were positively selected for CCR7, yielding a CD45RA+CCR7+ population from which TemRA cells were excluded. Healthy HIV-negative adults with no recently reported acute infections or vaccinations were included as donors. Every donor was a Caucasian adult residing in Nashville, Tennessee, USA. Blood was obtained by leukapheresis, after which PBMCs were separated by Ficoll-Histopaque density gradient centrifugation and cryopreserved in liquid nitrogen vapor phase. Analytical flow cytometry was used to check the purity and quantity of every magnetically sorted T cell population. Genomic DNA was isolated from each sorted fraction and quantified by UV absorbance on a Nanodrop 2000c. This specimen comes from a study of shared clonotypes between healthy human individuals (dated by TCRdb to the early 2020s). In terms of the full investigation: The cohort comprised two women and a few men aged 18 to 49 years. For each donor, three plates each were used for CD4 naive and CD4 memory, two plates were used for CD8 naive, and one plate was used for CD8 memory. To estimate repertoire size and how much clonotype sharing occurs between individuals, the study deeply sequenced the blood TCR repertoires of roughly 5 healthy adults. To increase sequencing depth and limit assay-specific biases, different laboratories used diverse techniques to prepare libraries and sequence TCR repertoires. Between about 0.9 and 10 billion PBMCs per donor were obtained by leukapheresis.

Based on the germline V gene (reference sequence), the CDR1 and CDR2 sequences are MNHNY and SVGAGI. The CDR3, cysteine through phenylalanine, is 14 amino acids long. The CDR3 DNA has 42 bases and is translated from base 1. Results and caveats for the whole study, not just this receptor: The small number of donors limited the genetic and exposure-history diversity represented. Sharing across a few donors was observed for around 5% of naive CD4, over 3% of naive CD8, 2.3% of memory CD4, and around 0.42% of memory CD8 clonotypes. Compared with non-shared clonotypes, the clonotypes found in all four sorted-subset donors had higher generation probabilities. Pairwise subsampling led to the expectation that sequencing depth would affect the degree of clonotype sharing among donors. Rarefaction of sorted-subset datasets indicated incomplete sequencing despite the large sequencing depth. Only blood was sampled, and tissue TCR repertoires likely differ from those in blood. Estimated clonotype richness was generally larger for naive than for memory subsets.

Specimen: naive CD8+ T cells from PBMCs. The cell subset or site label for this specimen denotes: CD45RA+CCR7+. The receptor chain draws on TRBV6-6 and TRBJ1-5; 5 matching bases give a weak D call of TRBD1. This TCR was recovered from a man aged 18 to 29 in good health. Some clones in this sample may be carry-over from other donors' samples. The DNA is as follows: TGTGCCGGCAGTCCTGGGGGAGGCAATCAGCCCCAGCATTTT. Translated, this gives CAGSPGGGNQPQHF.